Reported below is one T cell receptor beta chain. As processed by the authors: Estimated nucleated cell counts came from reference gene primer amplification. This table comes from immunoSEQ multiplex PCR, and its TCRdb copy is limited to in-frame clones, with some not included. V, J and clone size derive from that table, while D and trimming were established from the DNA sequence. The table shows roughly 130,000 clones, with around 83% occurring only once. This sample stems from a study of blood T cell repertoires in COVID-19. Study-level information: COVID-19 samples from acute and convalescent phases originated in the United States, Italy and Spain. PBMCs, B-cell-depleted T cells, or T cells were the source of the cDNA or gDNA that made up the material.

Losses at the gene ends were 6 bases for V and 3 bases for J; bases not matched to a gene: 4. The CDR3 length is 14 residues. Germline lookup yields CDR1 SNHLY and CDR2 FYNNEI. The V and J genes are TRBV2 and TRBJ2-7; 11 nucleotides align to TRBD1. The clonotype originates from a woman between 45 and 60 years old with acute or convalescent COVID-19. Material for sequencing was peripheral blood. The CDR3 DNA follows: TGTGCCAGCAGCTCTGGGACAGGGGGCTACGAGCAGTACTTC. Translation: CASSSGTGGYEQYF.